Presented here are 8 T cell receptor beta chains from one specimen sequenced in a study of blood T cells in healthy people across ages. Alongside a J-beta primer mix, a sample-barcoded 5' primer served in a second PCR lasting roughly 7 to 12 cycles. One entry per CDR3 protein results from TCRdb running MiXCR on the 5' RACE reads. Counted here are 750,000 to 1,000,000 distinct CDR3 sequences, 25% to 30% occurring once; the ten biggest clones make up about 9.4%. These data are also associated with another study on T cells of mothers and their children.

Sequenced material: blood. These receptors came from a woman aged 40 to 50 in good health.

The rearrangement joins TRBV19 to TRBJ2-4, with D unresolved. The V and J ends lost 3 bases and 5 bases respectively, with 8 bases between them. The length of the CDR3 is 13 residues. Germline CDR1 and CDR2: LNHDA and SQIVND (reference sequence). The DNA of the CDR3 is TGTGCCAGTAGTATTCCCCCGGAAAACATTCAGTACTTC. Translation gives CASSIPPENIQYF.

There are a few counts of this clonotype. The chain has TRBV20-1 and TRBJ1-1; TRBD1 agrees at 11 bases. The CDR3 has 17 residues. V gave up 0 bases and J gave up 3 bases; unmatched junction bases: 9. Germline V gene lookup returns CDR1 DFQATT and CDR2 SNEGSKA (reference sequence). The CDR3 nucleotides read TGCAGTGCTAGAGATTTGGGGGACAGGGGGAAGGACACTGAAGCTTTCTTT. This sequence encodes CSARDLGDRGKDTEAFF.

A few counts support this clonotype. The chain is built from TRBV5-1 and TRBJ1-2, with D possibly TRBD1 on 6 matching bases. There are 15 residues in the CDR3. CDR1 is SGHRS and CDR2 is YFSETQ in the germline V gene. V lost 2 bases and J lost 4, with 15 bases in between. The CDR3 region has the DNA TGCGCCAGCAGCTTCTCGGGGACAACTCCCTATGGCTACACCTTC. Its translation is CASSFSGTTPYGYTF. The variable domain in full, completed from reference TRBV5-1 and TRBJ1-2, reads KAGVTQTPRYLIKTRGQQVTLSCSPISGHRSVSWYQQTPGQGLQFLFEYFSETQRNKGNFPGRFSGRQFSNSRSEMNVSTLELGDSALYLCASSFSGTTPYGYTFGSGTRLTVV.

This clonotype was observed at least ten times. The chain links TRBV20-1 to TRBJ2-7; 8 nucleotides match TRBD1. Unmatched junction bases numbered 10, after V lost 0 bases and J lost 6 bases. Germline values: CDR1 DFQATT, CDR2 SNEGSKA (reference sequence). The CDR3 loop spans 15 amino acids. The DNA of the CDR3 is TGCAGTGCTAGAGATTCAGGACAGGGACTCCTCGAGCAGTACTTC. It encodes CSARDSGQGLLEQYF.

Many counts were recorded for this clonotype. This rearrangement joins TRBV7-2 to TRBJ2-1; D unresolved. V dropped 0 bases and J dropped 12 bases, with 12 bases sitting between them. Germline assignment: CDR1 SGHTA and CDR2 FQGNSA. This CDR3 region has 13 residues. The CDR3 bases are TGTGCCAGCAGCTTAGCCGGCAGCAGTCGGCAGTTCTTC. Amino acids: CASSLAGSSRQFF.

The table lists this clonotype with a few counts. The chain recombines TRBV20-1 with TRBJ1-3, with unresolved D. Germline assignment: CDR1 DFQATT and CDR2 SNEGSKA (reference sequence). The length of the CDR3 is 13 residues. The germline V and J ends were trimmed by 3 bases and 0 bases, with 6 bases remaining between them. The CDR3 DNA follows: TGCAGTGCTAGTACCCACTCTGGAAACACCATATATTTT. This encodes CSASTHSGNTIYF.

This clonotype was picked up a small number of times. The chain is built from TRBV5-4 and TRBJ1-2; D is unresolved. The V gene's germline CDR1 is SGHNT and CDR2 YYREEE (reference sequence). The CDR3 spans 14 residues. V was cut by 0 bases and J by 0 bases, with 6 bases left in between. In DNA, the CDR3 is TGTGCCAGCAGCTTGGAGGCGACTAACTATGGCTACACCTTC. This translates into CASSLEATNYGYTF.

This clonotype showed up many times. This rearrangement joins TRBV7-2 to TRBJ2-5, with 14 bases lining up with TRBD2. This CDR3 is built from 15 residues. Germline V gives CDR1 SGHTA, CDR2 FQGNSA. V dropped 4 bases and J dropped 4; count of bases not matched to a gene: 2. The CDR3, as DNA: TGTGCCAGCAGCTCGACTAGCGGGGGGGCAGAGACCCAGTACTTC. As protein: CASSSTSGGAETQYF.